Presented here are 18 T cell receptor beta chains from one specimen sequenced in a study of T-cell reconstitution after alpha-beta-depleted transplantation in children. As it was prepared, the TCRbeta library received unique molecular identifiers. TCRdb used MiXCR to reprocess the PCR reads, holding one entry per CDR3 protein. This sample has about 610,000 distinct CDR3 sequences, with roughly a tenth found just once. The input for sequencing was PBMCs from the stem cell graft donor, taken from the stem cell graft. The receptor set was obtained from a human donor who donated a stem cell graft to a child with acute myeloid leukemia.

There are a few counts of this clonotype. The CDR3 DNA sequence: TGTGCCAGCAGTTTAGCTTTAGCGGAGTCCTACGAGCAGTACTTC. This codes for CASSLALAESYEQYF. This sequence joins TRBV12-3 or TRBV12-4 and TRBJ2-7; D perhaps matches TRBD2 (6 bases). CDR3 size: 15 residues. With 0 bases removed from V and 1 base from J, the gap between germline ends came to 10 bases.

This clonotype was observed a few times. The J gene is TRBJ2-5, the V gene TRBV25-1; unclear D gene. This CDR3 contains 17 residues. V was shortened by 3 bases and J by 1 base, with 18 bases between the two germline ends. CDR1 is MGHDK, CDR2 SYGVNS, per germline. DNA of the CDR3: TGTGCCAGCAGTGACCCCCGGACCGGCACATCCCAAGAGACCCAGTACTTC. The encoded protein is CASSDPRTGTSQETQYF.

In its sample, this clonotype was seen a few times. The chain couples TRBV7-9 to TRBJ2-5, with D possibly being TRBD2 (6 bases). The germline V gene has CDR1 SEHNR and CDR2 FQNEAQ (reference sequence). The CDR3 spans 13 residues. The V end was cut by 2 bases, the J end by 3 bases, with 7 bases between. In DNA, the CDR3 is TGTGCCAGCAGCTTACGGGAGAAAGAGACCCAGTACTTC. Amino acids: CASSLREKETQYF.

This clonotype was seen at least ten times. The V call is TRBV6-1, the J call TRBJ2-1, with 7 bases matching TRBD2. The CDR3 runs to 16 residues. Looked up from germline, CDR1 is MNHNS and CDR2 is SASEGT. V lost 6 bases to trimming and J lost 0 bases; unmatched junction nucleotides: 8. CDR3 protein: CASRKASGTSYNEQFF. DNA of the CDR3: TGTGCCAGCAGGAAGGCCAGCGGGACCTCCTACAATGAGCAGTTCTTC.

The chain carries TRBV5-1 and TRBJ2-7; D is unclear. The CDR3 extends over 15 amino acids. Trimming shortened V by 4 bases and J by 0 bases, and 14 bases separated the two germline ends. Looked up from germline, CDR1 is SGHRS and CDR2 is YFSETQ. CDR3: CASSLTKTSSYEQYF. CDR3 in DNA: TGCGCCAGCAGCCTTACAAAGACCAGCTCCTACGAGCAGTACTTC.

The chain recombines TRBV7-2 with TRBJ2-7, with 9 bases that match TRBD2. Germline-derived CDR1 and CDR2 are SGHTA and FQGNSA. This CDR3 has 14 amino acids. J lost 6 bases, V lost 2 bases, and 5 bases had no gene match. This CDR3 reads CASSLSAGGGEQYF. In nucleotides, the CDR3 is TGTGCCAGCAGCTTATCAGCGGGAGGAGGCGAGCAGTACTTC.

This chain connects TRBV6-2 or TRBV6-3 to TRBJ2-7; D tentatively fits TRBD1 or TRBD2 (5 bases each). CDR1 and CDR2 from the germline V gene are MNHEY and SVGEGT. The CDR3 is 14 residues long. Trimming shortened V by 2 bases and J by 4 bases, and 12 bases separated the two germline ends. In DNA, the CDR3 is TGTGCCAGCAGTTACCAGGGAGACGGATACGAGCAGTACTTC. Protein: CASSYQGDGYEQYF.

V is TRBV30 and J is TRBJ1-1, with unresolved D. Germline V lookup: CDR1 GTSNPN, CDR2 SVGIG (reference sequence). The CDR3 totals 13 residues. V lost 3 bases and J lost 1, with 9 bases in between. DNA for the CDR3: TGTGCCTGGAGACGCGGATCGAACACTGAAGCTTTCTTT. It specifies CAWRRGSNTEAFF.

This chain links TRBV12-3 or TRBV12-4 with TRBJ2-3; D tentatively reads TRBD1 or TRBD2 (5 bases each). The germline V and J ends were trimmed by 3 bases and 0 bases, with 16 bases remaining between them. This CDR3 region has 17 residues. In DNA form, the CDR3 reads TGTGCCAGCAGTTTCCCTCCGGGGCTTCCTAGCACAGATACGCAGTATTTT. It translates to CASSFPPGLPSTDTQYF.

This clonotype was counted only a few times. V is TRBV29-1 and J is TRBJ1-2, with a possible D match to TRBD1 (5 bases). This CDR3 spans 11 amino acids. Trimming took off 5 bases at V and 8 bases at J, with 12 bases between the two ends. Germline V lookup: CDR1 SQVTM, CDR2 ANQGSEA. DNA for the CDR3: TGCAGCGTTCCCCCGACAGACGGCTACACCTTC. Translated: CSVPPTDGYTF.

This chain joins TRBV7-9 and TRBJ1-1; no clear D gene. In germline, CDR1 is SEHNR, CDR2 FQNEAQ (reference sequence). The CDR3 runs 14 residues. Trimming cost V 3 bases and J 6 bases, with 14 bases left between them. The CDR3 reads CASSFSTVPAEAFF. CDR3 DNA: TGTGCCAGCAGCTTTTCGACTGTACCCGCTGAAGCTTTCTTT. Full variable domain (outside the CDR3, taken from reference TRBV7-9 and TRBJ1-1): DTGVSQNPRHKITKRGQNVTFRCDPISEHNRLYWYRQTLGQGPEFLTYFQNEAQLEKSRLLSDRFSAERPKGSFSTLEIQRTEQGDSAMYLCASSFSTVPAEAFFGQGTRLTVV.

This clonotype was seen at least ten times. This chain uses TRBV7-2 with TRBJ2-3; no definite D call. The CDR3 is 11 amino acids. CDR1 SGHTA and CDR2 FQGNSA come from the germline V gene. V was clipped by 5 bases and J by 6 bases, with 6 bases between them. CDR3 residues: CASSHKDTQYF. The CDR3 DNA follows: TGTGCCAGCAGCCACAAGGATACGCAGTATTTT. Filled out from reference TRBV7-2 and TRBJ2-3, the complete variable domain reads GAGVSQSPSNKVTEKGKDVELRCDPISGHTALYWYRQSLGQGLEFLIYFQGNSAPDKSGLPSDRFSAERTGGSVSTLTIQRTQQEDSAVYLCASSHKDTQYFGPGTRLTVL.

The chain carries TRBV10-3 and TRBJ2-4, with 7 positions matching TRBD1. Looked up from germline, CDR1 is ENHRY and CDR2 is SYGVKD. J gave up 7 bases and V 0 bases, and 3 bases lay outside the gene matches. The CDR3 consists of 14 residues. DNA of the CDR3: TGTGCCATCAGTGAGTCGGGACAGTCTAACATTCAGTACTTC. Its translation: CAISESGQSNIQYF.

This clonotype has a handful of counts. V is TRBV7-2 and J is TRBJ2-2; D possibly corresponds to TRBD1 (5 bases). The V gene's germline CDR1 is SGHTA and CDR2 FQGNSA. Trimming pared 5 bases from V and 6 bases from J, leaving 13 bases between. The CDR3 has 14 residues. The DNA of the CDR3 is TGTGCCAGCAGCCCAAAAGCAGGGCCCGGGGAGCTGTTTTTT. It specifies CASSPKAGPGELFF.

The gene calls are TRBV11-2 and TRBJ2-4, with D tentatively TRBD1 (6 bases). The V gene's germline CDR1 is SGHAT and CDR2 FQNNGV. The CDR3 contains 17 residues. Trimming removed 3 bases from V and 7 bases from J, with 22 bases in between. The DNA for the CDR3 is TGTGCCAGCAGCTTTATCGGCCAGGGGAGAGTCCGGAACATTCAGTACTTC. Its protein product is CASSFIGQGRVRNIQYF.

This chain links TRBV20-1 with TRBJ2-7; TRBD2 is a possible D gene (6 bases). V shed 5 bases and J shed 7 bases, with 18 bases lying between them. CDR1 DFQATT and CDR2 SNEGSKA come from the germline V gene (reference sequence). The CDR3 runs to 13 residues. In DNA, the CDR3 is TGCAGTGCTGTCCAGGTTCGGGGGAGTGAGCAGTACTTC. Translated, it gives CSAVQVRGSEQYF.

The V call is TRBV29-1, the J call TRBJ2-1; 7 bases agree with TRBD2. CDR3 length: 13 residues. With V trimmed by 7 bases and J by 7 bases, 10 bases remained unmatched. Germline lookup yields CDR1 SQVTM and CDR2 ANQGSEA. Written as DNA, the CDR3 is TGCAGCGCCCGGCCAGCGGGGTCAAATGAGCAGTTCTTC. It is translated as CSARPAGSNEQFF.

This clonotype was detected only a few times. V gene TRBV11-2 combines with J gene TRBJ2-7; 7 nucleotides align to TRBD1. The CDR3 runs 19 residues. Trimming at V came to 7 bases and at J to 2 bases, leaving 23 bases not matched to a gene. Germline lookup yields CDR1 SGHAT and CDR2 FQNNGV. CDR3 coding DNA: TGTGCCAGCATCCCGGGACAGTCTTCTTCTCTTGACCATCCCTACGAGCAGTACTTC. Translated, it gives CASIPGQSSSLDHPYEQYF.